The clone carrying this TCR beta chain has a count of ten or more. The antigen is not known. The read terminates 3 residues before the CDR3 end, so the remaining end is supplied by the germline J gene. Profiled with immunoSEQ multiplex PCR; TCRdb holds only in-frame clones, not every one. Reported are 30,000 to 40,000 clones, none seen only once; the ten largest carry 6% to 6.5%. Trimming cost V 2 bases and J 0 bases, with 5 bases left between them. Germline-derived CDR1 and CDR2 are GTSNPN and SVGIG (reference sequence). This CDR3 region has 14 residues. The data stem from a study of T cell clonality in common variable immunodeficiency. Overall study findings and caveats: Reportedly, TCR beta sequences from common variable immunodeficiency showed fewer deletions and N-nucleotide insertions.

Reduced serum IgG, IgA and/or IgM plus specific antibody deficiency defined CVID. The gene calls are TRBV30 and TRBJ1-6; no clear D. The sample taken for sequencing was peripheral blood mononuclear cells. This clonotype was sampled from a human donor with common variable immunodeficiency. CDR3 region: CAWSRSSYNSPLHF. The sequenced part of the CDR3 DNA is TGTGCCTGGAGTCGGTCCTCCTATAATTCACCC.